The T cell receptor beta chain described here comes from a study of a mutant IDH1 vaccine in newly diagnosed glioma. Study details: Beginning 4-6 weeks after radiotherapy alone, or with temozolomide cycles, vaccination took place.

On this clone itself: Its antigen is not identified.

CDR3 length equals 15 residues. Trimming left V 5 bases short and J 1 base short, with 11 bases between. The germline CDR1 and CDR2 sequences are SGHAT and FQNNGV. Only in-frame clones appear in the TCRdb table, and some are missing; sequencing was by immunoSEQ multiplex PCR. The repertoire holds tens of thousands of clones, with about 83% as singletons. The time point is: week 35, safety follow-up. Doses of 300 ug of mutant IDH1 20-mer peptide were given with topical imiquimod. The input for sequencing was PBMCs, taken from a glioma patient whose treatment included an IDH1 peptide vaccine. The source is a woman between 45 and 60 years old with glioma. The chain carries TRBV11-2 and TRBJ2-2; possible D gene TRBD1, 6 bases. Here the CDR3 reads CASSLLGQNTGELFF. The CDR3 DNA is TGTGCCAGCAGCCTGCTGGGACAGAACACCGGGGAGCTGTTTTTT. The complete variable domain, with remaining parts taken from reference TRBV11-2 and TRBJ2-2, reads EAGVAQSPRYKIIEKRQSVAFWCNPISGHATLYWYQQILGQGPKLLIQFQNNGVVDDSQLPKDRFSAERLKGVDSTLKIQPAKLEDSAVYLCASSLLGQNTGELFFGEGSRLTVL.